These 10 T cell receptor beta chains came from one sample sequenced in a study of preoperative IRX-2 immunotherapy in early breast cancer. TCRdb keeps only in-frame clones here, not all; method: immunoSEQ multiplex PCR. The data contain tens of thousands of clones, around 72% of them singletons. Indicated treatment: preoperative locoregional IRX-2 cytokine immunotherapy. The material sequenced was lymph node tissue, taken after IRX-2 immunotherapy. The receptor set was obtained from a human donor with breast cancer.

This clone came up a few times. The rearrangement links TRBV6-8 to TRBJ2-2; possibly TRBD1 or TRBD2 for D (5 bases each). The CDR3 is 14 amino acids. With 7 bases removed from V and 6 bases from J, the gap between germline ends came to 15 bases. In germline, CDR1 is MNHGY, CDR2 SAAAGT. CDR3 nucleotide sequence: TGTGCCAGCACGACCGGGACCCCATCCGGGGAGCTGTTTTTT. This gives the protein CASTTGTPSGELFF.

This rearrangement joins TRBV6-8 to TRBJ1-1, with a tentative D call TRBD1 (5 bases). Trimming pared 5 bases from V and 8 bases from J, leaving 15 bases between. The CDR3 is 13 amino acids. CDR1 and CDR2 (germline): MNHGY, SAAAGT. CDR3 DNA sequence: TGTGCCAGCAGTCCGGGTCCCTGGACAGAAGCTTTCTTT. Protein: CASSPGPWTEAFF.

The rearrangement links TRBV5-1 to TRBJ2-1; 12 bases agree with TRBD2. CDR1 is SGHRS and CDR2 is YFSETQ in the germline V gene. V trimming: 2 bases; J trimming: 11 bases; junction bases outside the gene matches: 14. This CDR3 comprises 17 residues. CDR3 coding DNA: TGCGCCAGCAGCTTACCTAGGGCCGGACTAGCGGGAAAAAAGCAGTTCTTC. Protein: CASSLPRAGLAGKKQFF.

This clone was counted a single time. The chain uses TRBV6-8 and TRBJ2-1, with 8 bases aligning to TRBD2. CDR1 MNHGY and CDR2 SAAAGT come from the germline V gene. After removal of 0 bases from V and 5 bases from J, the junction contained 12 bases not matched to a gene. This CDR3 has 18 residues. The chain's CDR3 is CASSYSALAGLRDNEQFF. CDR3 nucleotides: TGTGCCAGCAGTTACTCCGCGCTAGCGGGCCTTCGAGACAATGAGCAGTTCTTC.

This clone was detected only a few times. V usage is TRBV7-4 and J usage is TRBJ1-1, with no clear D. There are 13 residues in the CDR3. CDR1 is SGHVT and CDR2 is SQSDAQ in the germline V gene. V lost 5 bases to trimming and J lost 1 base, with 8 bases between them. The CDR3 region is CASSLQENTEAFF. In DNA, the CDR3 is TGTGCCAGCAGCCTCCAGGAGAACACTGAAGCTTTCTTT.

The chain carries TRBV18 and TRBJ2-1; 8 positions match TRBD1. This CDR3 spans 16 amino acids. Trimming cost V 4 bases and J 0 bases; bases outside gene matches: 5. Per germline, CDR1 KGHSH and CDR2 LQKENI. The CDR3 protein is CASSLSGGSSYNEQFF. CDR3 sequence (DNA): TGTGCCAGCTCACTCTCAGGGGGCAGCTCCTACAATGAGCAGTTCTTC.

The chain uses TRBV19 and TRBJ2-7, with D perhaps TRBD2 (6 bases). Trimming shortened V by 10 bases and J by 0 bases, and 13 bases separated the two germline ends. This CDR3 has 13 residues. CDR1 is LNHDA and CDR2 is SQIVND in the germline V gene (reference sequence). The CDR3 spells CATRAGSSYEQYF. CDR3 DNA: TGTGCCACCCGAGCCGGGAGCTCCTACGAGCAGTACTTC.

This sequence joins TRBV7-1 and TRBJ2-7; TRBD2 matches 7 bases. TRBV7-1 carries the ORF label, with uncertain function. J lost 9 bases, V lost 5 bases, and 13 bases had no gene match. The CDR3 spans 14 residues. CDR3 region: CASSPTGGTGGQYF. The CDR3 DNA is TGTGCCAGCAGCCCAACCGGGGGGACCGGCGGGCAGTACTTC.

A note on this clone: The read includes an ambiguous or uncalled nucleotide; its amino acid is shown as X. V usage is TRBV23-1 and J usage is TRBJ2-5; 9 positions match TRBD1. TRBV23-1 is an ORF for which the function is uncertain. The V gene end was trimmed by 6 bases and the J gene end by 5 bases; junction bases not matched to a gene: 4. CDR3 length equals 13 residues. As DNA, the CDR3 is TGCGCCAGCAGCTTGGACAGGGGRGAGACCCAGTACTTC. Its translation is CASSLDRXETQYF. The entire CDR3 is CASSLDRGETQYF.

The CDR3 DNA sequence: TGTGCCAGCAGCTCGGCCACCCTCGGAGAGCAGTACTTC. Translated, it gives CASSSATLGEQYF. The chain combines TRBV7-2 with TRBJ2-7; the D is unclear. Trimming pared 4 bases from V and 7 bases from J, leaving 14 bases between. The CDR3 totals 13 residues. CDR1 is SGHTA, CDR2 FQGNSA, per germline.